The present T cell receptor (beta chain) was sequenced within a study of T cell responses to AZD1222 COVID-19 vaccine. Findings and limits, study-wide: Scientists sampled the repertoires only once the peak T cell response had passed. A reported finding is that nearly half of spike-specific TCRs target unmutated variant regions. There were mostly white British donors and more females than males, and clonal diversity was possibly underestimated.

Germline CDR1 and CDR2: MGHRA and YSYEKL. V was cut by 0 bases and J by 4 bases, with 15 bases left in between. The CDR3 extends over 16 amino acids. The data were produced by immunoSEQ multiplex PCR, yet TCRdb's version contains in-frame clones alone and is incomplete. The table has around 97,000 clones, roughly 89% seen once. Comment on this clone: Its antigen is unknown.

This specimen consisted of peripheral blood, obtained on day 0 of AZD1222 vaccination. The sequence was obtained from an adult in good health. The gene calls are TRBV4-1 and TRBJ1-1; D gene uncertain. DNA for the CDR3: TGCGCCAGCAGCCAAGATGAAGAAGGGCTGCGCACTGAAGCTTTCTTT. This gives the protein CASSQDEEGLRTEAFF.